This TCR beta chain is from a study of PD-L1 blockade in urothelial cancer. Indicated time point: pretreatment peripheral blood. Germline CDR1 is MDHEN and CDR2 is SYDVKM. The CDR3 is 14 residues long. Trimming pared 3 bases from V and 1 base from J, leaving 9 bases between. Generated by immunoSEQ multiplex PCR, the TCRdb table keeps only in-frame clones and is missing some. The data contain around 130,000 clones, around 84% of them singletons. The gene calls are TRBV28 and TRBJ1-1, with D maybe TRBD1 (5 bases). The sequencing used PBMCs, collected around atezolizumab (anti-PD-L1) treatment. The TCR sequence derives from a man in his fifties or sixties with urothelial cancer. CDR3 bases: TGTGCCAGCAGTTTGCCACAGGAGAACACTGAAGCTTTCTTT. Protein product: CASSLPQENTEAFF.